This TCR beta chain was recorded in a study of blood T cell repertoires in COVID-19. Looking at the study overall: COVID-19 samples from acute and convalescent phases originated in the United States, Italy and Spain. PBMCs, B-cell-depleted T cells, or T cells were the source of the cDNA or gDNA that made up the material.

In the authors' methods: The authors estimated nucleated cell counts from reference gene primer amplification. Generated by immunoSEQ multiplex PCR, the TCRdb table keeps only in-frame clones and is missing some. That table furnishes V, J and clone size, whereas the DNA furnished D and trimming. This sample has some 68,000 clones; roughly 87% occur once, and the top ten carry more than 8%. The V gene end was trimmed by 4 bases and the J gene end by 0 bases; junction bases not matched to a gene: 11. The CDR3 is 18 residues long. CDR1 and CDR2 (germline): SGHTS, YDEGEE. Sequencing was done on a sample of peripheral blood. The rearrangement joins TRBV5-8 to TRBJ1-5; 9 positions agree with TRBD1. The sequence was collected from a man between 45 and 60 years old with active COVID-19. CDR3 protein: CASSRAGTGTSSNQPQHF. The CDR3 DNA is TGTGCCAGCAGCAGGGCCGGGACAGGGACTAGTAGCAATCAGCCCCAGCATTTT.